This T cell receptor beta chain is drawn from a study of response to subunit inactivated influenza vaccine. TCRdb used MiXCR to reprocess the RT-PCR reads, holding one entry per CDR3 protein. The sample consists of about 480,000 distinct CDR3 sequences, around 9.9% of them appearing once. This clonotype was found a few times. The CDR3 length is 15 residues. The trim removed 5 bases at V and 3 bases at J, leaving 7 bases unmatched. The gene calls are TRBV12-3 or TRBV12-4 and TRBJ2-5, with TRBD1 matching 9 bases. Material: PBMCs from blood, obtained 45 days after vaccination. This sequence originates from a man aged 45-65 years who received an inactivated influenza vaccine. The CDR3 DNA follows: TGTGCCAGCAGTCACCGGGACAGGGAAAAAGAGACCCAGTACTTC. The encoded protein is CASSHRDREKETQYF.